The rows below give T cell receptor beta chains drawn from one sample of a study of T-cell memory formation after mild COVID-19. MiXCR was run by TCRdb on the 5' RACE reads, yielding one entry per CDR3 protein. Of 300,000 to 400,000 distinct CDR3 sequences detected, around a fifth appear once; the ten largest clones hold roughly an eighth. Sequencing was carried out using PBMCs or a T cell subset sorted from them (not recorded which). These receptors all stem from an adult woman who had mild COVID-19 (a few samples of this study predate the infection). Cell type and time point are not known. CDR3s include the opening cysteine and the closing phenylalanine or tryptophan. D genes are given only for firm matches. Some rows have no size entry. The others give once, few or many, or a class for an expanded clone.

v_call	d_call	clone_size	j_call	cdr3_aa	cdr3_nt
TRBV18	NA	NA	TRBJ2-3	CASSSPPQTRDTQYF	TGTGCCAGCTCCTCACCGCCACAGACTAGAGATACGCAGTATTTT
TRBV4-2	TRBD2	few	TRBJ2-1	CASSQGVAGAFTYNEQFF	TGTGCCAGCAGCCAAGGGGTAGCGGGAGCTTTCACCTACAATGAGCAGTTCTTC
TRBV29-1	TRBD2	few	TRBJ2-1	CSAPSPLAGGPTEQFF	TGCAGCGCCCCGTCCCCCCTAGCGGGAGGGCCCACCGAGCAGTTCTTC
TRBV3-1	TRBD2	NA	TRBJ2-1	CASSQSGLASYNEQFF	TGTGCCAGCAGCCAAAGTGGACTAGCATCCTACAATGAGCAGTTCTTC
TRBV20-1	NA	NA	TRBJ2-5	CSARDPMLKGAQYF	TGCAGTGCTAGAGATCCCATGCTAAAGGGGGCCCAGTACTTC
TRBV7-9	TRBD1	NA	TRBJ1-5	CASSFHRGVLGPQHF	TGTGCCAGCAGCTTCCACAGGGGGGTCCTTGGGCCCCAGCATTTT
TRBV7-8	NA	NA	TRBJ2-3	CASSLGSTGKQDTQYF	TGTGCCAGCAGCTTAGGGAGTACAGGGAAACAAGATACGCAGTATTTT
TRBV11-2	NA	NA	TRBJ2-3	CASSLVSGVGDTQYF	TGTGCCAGCAGCTTAGTGTCGGGGGTGGGAGATACGCAGTATTTT
TRBV5-6	NA	NA	TRBJ2-7	CASSRDRLSWDLEQYF	TGTGCCAGCAGCCGCGACAGGCTCAGTTGGGATCTCGAGCAGTACTTC
TRBV5-1	TRBD2	few	TRBJ2-2	CASSSLAGNVGELFF	TGCGCCAGCAGTAGTCTAGCGGGAAATGTCGGGGAGCTGTTTTTT
TRBV20-1	NA	few	TRBJ2-5	CSAGQGLGGRDQETQYF	TGCAGTGCTGGTCAGGGGCTCGGGGGCCGTGACCAAGAGACCCAGTACTTC
TRBV5-1	NA	few	TRBJ2-2	CATPVHGELFF	TGCGCTACCCCTGTTCACGGGGAGCTGTTTTTT
TRBV5-8	NA	NA	TRBJ1-6	CASSLTRDSPLHF	TGTGCCAGCAGCTTGACAAGGGATTCACCCCTCCACTTT
TRBV6-5	NA	NA	TRBJ2-7	CASSYRQASSYEQYF	TGTGCCAGCAGTTATCGACAGGCTAGCTCCTACGAGCAGTACTTC
TRBV7-9	NA	few	TRBJ2-1	CASGVGANEQFF	TGTGCCAGCGGGGTCGGAGCAAATGAGCAGTTCTTC
TRBV18	NA	many	TRBJ2-3	CASSPPESQRVTQYF	TGTGCCAGCTCACCGCCAGAGTCCCAACGGGTTACGCAGTATTTT
TRBV10-3	TRBD2	NA	TRBJ2-1	CAISESGLAGTQFF	TGTGCCATCAGTGAGTCGGGACTAGCGGGGACGCAGTTCTTC